This is a list of T cell receptor beta chains from one sample in a study of blood T cell repertoires in COVID-19. Sequencing was performed with immunoSEQ multiplex PCR; in TCRdb, only in-frame clones are kept and a portion is missing. This sample has approximately 150,000 clones, with about 87% found just once. Source material: peripheral blood. These receptors originate from a woman aged 50 to 65 with active or convalescent COVID-19. The CDR3 runs from the conserved cysteine through the conserved F or W. The order of the fields is CDR3 DNA, CDR3 protein, D gene, V gene, clone size, J gene. The D gene is left open where the match is weak. Where a row states a size, it is once, few, many or the class of an expanded clone; other rows omit it.

CDR3nt: TGCGCCAGCAGCTTGGAGCTCTCCGGGACAGGGAACGACGAGCAGTACTTC
CDR3aa: CASSLELSGTGNDEQYF
d_gene: TRBD1
v_gene: TRBV5-1
abundance: NA
j_gene: TRBJ2-7

CDR3nt: TGTGCCAGCAGTTATCGGGACAGGGGGCTTTCACCCCTCCACTTT
CDR3aa: CASSYRDRGLSPLHF
d_gene: TRBD1
v_gene: TRBV6-5
abundance: NA
j_gene: TRBJ1-6

CDR3nt: TGTGCCAGCAGTTTACTTGGGACTAGCGGGGGATATGAGCAGTTCTTC
CDR3aa: CASSLLGTSGGYEQFF
d_gene: TRBD2
v_gene: TRBV27
abundance: NA
j_gene: TRBJ2-1

CDR3nt: TGTGCCAGTACGGACAGGGCCCCCCTCGGAAACACCATATATTTT
CDR3aa: CASTDRAPLGNTIYF
d_gene: TRBD1
v_gene: TRBV19
abundance: NA
j_gene: TRBJ1-3

CDR3nt: TGTGCCAGCAGCCGCGTCGGGACTAGCGGGAACAATGAGCAGTTCTTC
CDR3aa: CASSRVGTSGNNEQFF
d_gene: TRBD2
v_gene: TRBV7-3
abundance: few
j_gene: TRBJ2-1

CDR3nt: TGTGCCAGCAGCCCACCTCGGGCTGGAGCGGACCTGACTAGCACAGATACGCAGTATTTT
CDR3aa: CASSPPRAGADLTSTDTQYF
d_gene: NA
v_gene: TRBV7-3
abundance: few
j_gene: TRBJ2-3

CDR3nt: TGTGCCAGCAGCCAAATACATAATGAGCAGTTCTTC
CDR3aa: CASSQIHNEQFF
d_gene: NA
v_gene: TRBV4-2
abundance: once
j_gene: TRBJ2-1

CDR3nt: TGTGCCAGCTCACCAGCTTCAGCACAGATGAACACCGGGGAGCTGTTTTTT
CDR3aa: CASSPASAQMNTGELFF
d_gene: NA
v_gene: TRBV18
abundance: NA
j_gene: TRBJ2-2

CDR3nt: TGTGCCAGCAGCCCGGACAGGCAAGAGACCCAGTACTTC
CDR3aa: CASSPDRQETQYF
d_gene: TRBD1
v_gene: TRBV5-4
abundance: NA
j_gene: TRBJ2-5

CDR3nt: TGTGCCTGGAGTGGACAGGGTCACGAGCAGTACTTC
CDR3aa: CAWSGQGHEQYF
d_gene: TRBD1
v_gene: TRBV30
abundance: NA
j_gene: TRBJ2-7

CDR3nt: TGTGCCAGTAGTATAGGAAGGGGCTATAATTTCGGTCAGCCCCAGCATTTT
CDR3aa: CASSIGRGYNFGQPQHF
d_gene: NA
v_gene: TRBV19
abundance: NA
j_gene: TRBJ1-5

CDR3nt: TGTGCCAGCAGCTCGACAGTATCCGAAAAACTGTTTTTT
CDR3aa: CASSSTVSEKLFF
d_gene: NA
v_gene: TRBV7-2
abundance: NA
j_gene: TRBJ1-4

CDR3nt: TGTGCCAGCAGCTCGCCGGGACTACTGCAAGAGACCCAGTACTTC
CDR3aa: CASSSPGLLQETQYF
d_gene: TRBD2
v_gene: TRBV3-1/TRBV3-2
abundance: NA
j_gene: TRBJ2-5

CDR3nt: TGTGCCAGCAGTCCCCCGGAGAGAGCACGACAGTACTTC
CDR3aa: CASSPPERARQYF
d_gene: NA
v_gene: TRBV6-5
abundance: NA
j_gene: TRBJ2-7

CDR3nt: TGTGCCAGCACCCAAGGGGGGGCGGTAGTGGGTACGCAGTATTTT
CDR3aa: CASTQGGAVVGTQYF
d_gene: NA
v_gene: TRBV19
abundance: NA
j_gene: TRBJ2-3

CDR3nt: TGTGCCACCACCCCCCGGTCCGGGACAGCGAACACTGAAGCTTTCTTT
CDR3aa: CATTPRSGTANTEAFF
d_gene: TRBD1
v_gene: TRBV15
abundance: NA
j_gene: TRBJ1-1

CDR3nt: TGTGCCAGCAGCGTAGATAGGGGTAGGAATTCACCCCTCCACTTT
CDR3aa: CASSVDRGRNSPLHF
d_gene: NA
v_gene: TRBV9
abundance: NA
j_gene: TRBJ1-6

CDR3nt: TGTGCCAGCAGCCTGTACACTGAAGCTTTCTTT
CDR3aa: CASSLYTEAFF
d_gene: NA
v_gene: TRBV12-3/TRBV12-4
abundance: NA
j_gene: TRBJ1-1

CDR3nt: TGTGCCAGCAGTCGCGGACAGGGTGGCTATGGCTACACCTTC
CDR3aa: CASSRGQGGYGYTF
d_gene: TRBD1
v_gene: TRBV28
abundance: NA
j_gene: TRBJ1-2

CDR3nt: TGTGCCAGCAGCCTAGGGGCAAATAATTCACCCCTCCACTTT
CDR3aa: CASSLGANNSPLHF
d_gene: NA
v_gene: TRBV11-3
abundance: NA
j_gene: TRBJ1-6

CDR3nt: TGTGCCAGCAGTCGACGGCCCGGGACTCTCGAAAAACTGTTTTTT
CDR3aa: CASSRRPGTLEKLFF
d_gene: NA
v_gene: TRBV2
abundance: NA
j_gene: TRBJ1-4

CDR3nt: TGTGCCAGTAGTAAACAGGGTATGAACACTGAAGCTTTCTTT
CDR3aa: CASSKQGMNTEAFF
d_gene: NA
v_gene: TRBV19
abundance: once
j_gene: TRBJ1-1

CDR3nt: TGTGCCAGCAGCCGCCGGACAGGGAACCAAGAGACCCAGTACTTC
CDR3aa: CASSRRTGNQETQYF
d_gene: TRBD1
v_gene: TRBV14
abundance: once
j_gene: TRBJ2-5

CDR3nt: TGTGCCAGCAGCCCCTACCGTCCGACAGGGGGCACCGGGGAGCTGTTTTTT
CDR3aa: CASSPYRPTGGTGELFF
d_gene: TRBD1
v_gene: TRBV7-8
abundance: NA
j_gene: TRBJ2-2

CDR3nt: TGCAGCTTCCGGACCGGGACAGGGAGGGTAGATGAGCAGTTCTTC
CDR3aa: CSFRTGTGRVDEQFF
d_gene: TRBD1
v_gene: TRBV29-1
abundance: few
j_gene: TRBJ2-1

CDR3nt: TGTGCCAGCAGCAGGATAAGGCTAGCAGATACGCAGTATTTT
CDR3aa: CASSRIRLADTQYF
d_gene: NA
v_gene: TRBV21-1
abundance: NA
j_gene: TRBJ2-3

CDR3nt: TGTGCCAGCAGCGTTAGCGGGTCCGGGAGCACAGATACGCAGTATTTT
CDR3aa: CASSVSGSGSTDTQYF
d_gene: TRBD2
v_gene: TRBV9
abundance: NA
j_gene: TRBJ2-3

CDR3nt: TGTGCCAGCAGCTTATGGGGAAGGGGAGATACGCAGTATTTT
CDR3aa: CASSLWGRGDTQYF
d_gene: NA
v_gene: TRBV11-2
abundance: NA
j_gene: TRBJ2-3

CDR3nt: TGTGCCAGTAGTCCCAGGACTAGCGGGTTATACAATGAGCAGTTCTTC
CDR3aa: CASSPRTSGLYNEQFF
d_gene: TRBD2
v_gene: TRBV19
abundance: NA
j_gene: TRBJ2-1

CDR3nt: TGTGCCAGCAGCTTTGGACAGGGGACAATCTACGAGCAGTACTTC
CDR3aa: CASSFGQGTIYEQYF
d_gene: TRBD1
v_gene: TRBV7-9
abundance: NA
j_gene: TRBJ2-7

CDR3nt: TGCGCCAGCAGCCCTCTGGGACTAGCGGGAGGGCCGACAGATACGCAGTATTTT
CDR3aa: CASSPLGLAGGPTDTQYF
d_gene: TRBD2
v_gene: TRBV4-1
abundance: NA
j_gene: TRBJ2-3

CDR3nt: TGTGCCAGCAGCACACAGGGTAGCAATCAGCCCCAGCATTTT
CDR3aa: CASSTQGSNQPQHF
d_gene: NA
v_gene: TRBV9
abundance: NA
j_gene: TRBJ1-5

CDR3nt: TGCAGCGTTGAAGAGGGGACAGGGGGTATCGGTCAGCCCCAGCATTTT
CDR3aa: CSVEEGTGGIGQPQHF
d_gene: TRBD1
v_gene: TRBV29-1
abundance: once
j_gene: TRBJ1-5

CDR3nt: TGCAGCGTTGAAGGACAGGGGAGCTCTGGAAACACCATATATTTT
CDR3aa: CSVEGQGSSGNTIYF
d_gene: TRBD1
v_gene: TRBV29-1
abundance: NA
j_gene: TRBJ1-3

CDR3nt: TGTGCCAGCAGCTCTTACAGGGGGCGCAAGAGCTATGGCTACACCTTC
CDR3aa: CASSSYRGRKSYGYTF
d_gene: TRBD1
v_gene: TRBV7-2
abundance: NA
j_gene: TRBJ1-2

CDR3nt: TGTGCCAGCAGTCCCTGGACAGTTTTTATGAACACTGAAGCTTTCTTT
CDR3aa: CASSPWTVFMNTEAFF
d_gene: NA
v_gene: TRBV27
abundance: NA
j_gene: TRBJ1-1

CDR3nt: TGTGCCTCAATACAGGGGAAAGAGACCCAGTACTTC
CDR3aa: CASIQGKETQYF
d_gene: TRBD1
v_gene: TRBV30
abundance: NA
j_gene: TRBJ2-5

CDR3nt: TGTGCCTGGAGTCGGTGGGCAGCAGATGGCTACACCTTC
CDR3aa: CAWSRWAADGYTF
d_gene: NA
v_gene: TRBV30
abundance: once
j_gene: TRBJ1-2

CDR3nt: TGTGCCAGCAGTCAAACCGGGACAGAAAATGAAAAACTGTTTTTT
CDR3aa: CASSQTGTENEKLFF
d_gene: TRBD1
v_gene: TRBV28
abundance: NA
j_gene: TRBJ1-4

CDR3nt: TGTGCCAGCCTAAGACAGGGTGAAGCTTTCTTT
CDR3aa: CASLRQGEAFF
d_gene: TRBD1
v_gene: TRBV7-9
abundance: NA
j_gene: TRBJ1-1

CDR3nt: TGTGCCAGCAGCACCGTAGACACAAGGCATTACAATGAGCAGTTCTTC
CDR3aa: CASSTVDTRHYNEQFF
d_gene: NA
v_gene: TRBV9
abundance: NA
j_gene: TRBJ2-1

CDR3nt: TGTGCCAGCAGCCAAGGTCAGGGCCGCGGGGAGCTGTTTTTT
CDR3aa: CASSQGQGRGELFF
d_gene: NA
v_gene: TRBV3-1/TRBV3-2
abundance: NA
j_gene: TRBJ2-2

CDR3nt: TGCAGTGCTCAGTCCTACACCTTC
CDR3aa: CSAQSYTF
d_gene: NA
v_gene: TRBV20-1
abundance: NA
j_gene: TRBJ1-2

CDR3nt: TGTGCCAGCAGCCCCTTTAGCTCCTACGAGCAGTACTTC
CDR3aa: CASSPFSSYEQYF
d_gene: NA
v_gene: TRBV7-9
abundance: NA
j_gene: TRBJ2-7

CDR3nt: TGTGCCAGCAGACCGGGTGCAAAAGAGACCCAGTACTTC
CDR3aa: CASRPGAKETQYF
d_gene: NA
v_gene: TRBV7-2
abundance: NA
j_gene: TRBJ2-5

CDR3nt: TGTGCCAGCAGCCCAGGACAGGGTATAGGATCACCCCTCCACTTT
CDR3aa: CASSPGQGIGSPLHF
d_gene: TRBD1
v_gene: TRBV9
abundance: NA
j_gene: TRBJ1-6